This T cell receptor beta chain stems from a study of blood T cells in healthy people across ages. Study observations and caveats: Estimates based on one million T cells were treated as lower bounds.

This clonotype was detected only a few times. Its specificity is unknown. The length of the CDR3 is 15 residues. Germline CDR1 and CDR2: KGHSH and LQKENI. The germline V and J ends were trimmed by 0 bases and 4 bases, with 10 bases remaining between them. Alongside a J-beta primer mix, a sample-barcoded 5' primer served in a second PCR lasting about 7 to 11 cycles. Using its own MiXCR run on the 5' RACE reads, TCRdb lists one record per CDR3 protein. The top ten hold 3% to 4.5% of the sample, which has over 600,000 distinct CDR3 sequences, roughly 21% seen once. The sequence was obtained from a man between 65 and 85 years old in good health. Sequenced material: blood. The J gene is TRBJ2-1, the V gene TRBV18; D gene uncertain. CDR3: CASSPPQALYNEQFF. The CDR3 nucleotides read TGTGCCAGCTCACCACCGCAGGCGCTATACAATGAGCAGTTCTTC.